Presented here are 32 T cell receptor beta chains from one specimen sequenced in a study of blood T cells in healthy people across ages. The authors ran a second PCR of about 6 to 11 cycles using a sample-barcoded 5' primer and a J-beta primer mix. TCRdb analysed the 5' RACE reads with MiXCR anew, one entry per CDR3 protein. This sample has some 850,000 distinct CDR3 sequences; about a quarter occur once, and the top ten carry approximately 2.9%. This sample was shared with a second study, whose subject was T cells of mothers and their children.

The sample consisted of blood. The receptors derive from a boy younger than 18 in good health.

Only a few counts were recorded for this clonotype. The CDR3 is CSAPDRSSYNEQFF. The CDR3 DNA reads TGCAGTGCCCCGGACAGGAGCTCCTACAATGAGCAGTTCTTC. The J gene is TRBJ2-1, the V gene TRBV20-1, with TRBD1 identical over 7 bases. Germline CDR1 is DFQATT and CDR2 is SNEGSKA (reference sequence). V gave up 6 bases and J gave up 0 bases; unmatched junction bases: 5. There are 14 residues in the CDR3.

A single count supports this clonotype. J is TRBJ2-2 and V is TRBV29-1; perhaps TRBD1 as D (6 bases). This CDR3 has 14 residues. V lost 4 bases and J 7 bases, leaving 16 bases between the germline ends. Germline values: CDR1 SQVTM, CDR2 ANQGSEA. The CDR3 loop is CSVARTAPGGELFF. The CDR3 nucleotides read TGCAGCGTTGCCCGGACAGCCCCAGGCGGGGAGCTGTTTTTT.

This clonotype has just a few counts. The CDR3 nucleotides read TGTGCCAGCAGGACAGAGAGCACAGATACGCAGTATTTT. Encoded protein: CASRTESTDTQYF. The chain employs TRBV6-5 and TRBJ2-3; tentatively, D is TRBD1 (5 bases). Trimming took off 6 bases at V and 0 bases at J, with 7 bases between the two ends. The CDR3 runs 13 residues. Germline V gene data show CDR1 as MNHEY and CDR2 as SVGAGI.

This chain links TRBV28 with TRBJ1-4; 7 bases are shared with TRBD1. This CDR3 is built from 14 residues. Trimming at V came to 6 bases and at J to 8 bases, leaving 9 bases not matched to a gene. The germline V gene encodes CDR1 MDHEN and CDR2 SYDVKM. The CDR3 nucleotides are TGTGCCAGCAGGAGGGGACAGAAGAAGGAAAAACTGTTTTTT. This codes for CASRRGQKKEKLFF. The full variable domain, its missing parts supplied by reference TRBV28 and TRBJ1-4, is DVKVTQSSRYLVKRTGEKVFLECVQDMDHENMFWYRQDPGLGLRLIYFSYDVKMKEKGDIPEGYSVSREKKERFSLILESASTNQTSMYLCASRRGQKKEKLFFGSGTQLSVL.

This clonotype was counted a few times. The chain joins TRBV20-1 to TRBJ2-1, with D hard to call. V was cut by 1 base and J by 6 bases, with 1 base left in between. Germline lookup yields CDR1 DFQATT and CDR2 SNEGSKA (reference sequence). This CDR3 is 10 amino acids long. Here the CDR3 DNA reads TGCAGTGCTAGAGTCAATGAGCAGTTCTTC. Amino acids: CSARVNEQFF.

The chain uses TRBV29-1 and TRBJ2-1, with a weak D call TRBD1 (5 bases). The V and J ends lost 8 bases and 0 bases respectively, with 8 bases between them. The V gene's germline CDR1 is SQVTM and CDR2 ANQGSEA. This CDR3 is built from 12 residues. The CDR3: CSTDSSYNEQFF. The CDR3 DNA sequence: TGCAGCACCGACAGCTCCTACAATGAGCAGTTCTTC.

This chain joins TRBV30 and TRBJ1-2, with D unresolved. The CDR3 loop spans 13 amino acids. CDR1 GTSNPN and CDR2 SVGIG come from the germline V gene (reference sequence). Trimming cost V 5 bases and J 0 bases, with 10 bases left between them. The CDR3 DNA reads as TGTGCCTGGCTCGGTGAGCCTAACTATGGCTACACCTTC. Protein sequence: CAWLGEPNYGYTF.

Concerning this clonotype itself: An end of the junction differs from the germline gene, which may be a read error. CDR3 residues: CASGQDAGGVNTGELFF. The DNA for the CDR3 is TGTGCCAGCGGCCAAGATGCAGGGGGAGTTAACACCGGGGAGCTGTTTTTT. The chain couples TRBV14 to TRBJ2-2; 7 positions match TRBD1. Germline V lookup: CDR1 SGHDN, CDR2 FVKESK. The CDR3 extends over 17 amino acids.

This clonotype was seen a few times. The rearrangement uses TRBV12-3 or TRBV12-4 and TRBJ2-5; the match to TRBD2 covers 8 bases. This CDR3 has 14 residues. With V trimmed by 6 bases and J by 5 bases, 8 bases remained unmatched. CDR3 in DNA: TGTGCCAGCAGGCTCCGGGGGGGCCTTGAGACCCAGTACTTC. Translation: CASRLRGGLETQYF.

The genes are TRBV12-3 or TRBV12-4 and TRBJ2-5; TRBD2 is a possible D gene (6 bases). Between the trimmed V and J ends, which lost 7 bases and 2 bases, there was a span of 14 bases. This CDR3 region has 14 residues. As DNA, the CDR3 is TGTGCCAGCACCTCTTGGGGGGAACAAGAGACCCAGTACTTC. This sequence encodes CASTSWGEQETQYF.

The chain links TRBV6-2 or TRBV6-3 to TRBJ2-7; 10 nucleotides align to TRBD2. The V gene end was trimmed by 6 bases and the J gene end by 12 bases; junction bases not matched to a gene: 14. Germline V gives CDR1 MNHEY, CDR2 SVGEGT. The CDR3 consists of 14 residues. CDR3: CASRRTSGKETPYF. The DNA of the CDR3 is TGTGCCAGCAGACGGACTAGCGGAAAAGAGACCCCGTACTTC.

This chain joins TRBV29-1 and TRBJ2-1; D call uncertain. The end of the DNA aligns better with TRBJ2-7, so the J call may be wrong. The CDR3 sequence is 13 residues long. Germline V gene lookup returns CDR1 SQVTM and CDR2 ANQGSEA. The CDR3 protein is CSVSNSGLDEQYF. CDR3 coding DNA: TGCAGCGTGTCGAATTCTGGGTTGGACGAGCAGTACTTC.

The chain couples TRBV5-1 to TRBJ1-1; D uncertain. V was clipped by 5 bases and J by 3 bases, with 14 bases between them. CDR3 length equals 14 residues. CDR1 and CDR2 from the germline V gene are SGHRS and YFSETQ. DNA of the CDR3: TGCGCCAGCAGTTACGGGAGTATAGACACTGAAGCTTTCTTT. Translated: CASSYGSIDTEAFF.

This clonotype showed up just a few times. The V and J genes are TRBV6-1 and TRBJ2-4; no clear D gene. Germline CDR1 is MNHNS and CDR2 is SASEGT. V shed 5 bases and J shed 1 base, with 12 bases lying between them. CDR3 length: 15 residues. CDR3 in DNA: TGTGCCAGCAGTAATTCAGCGATGGCCAAAAACATTCAGTACTTC. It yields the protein CASSNSAMAKNIQYF.

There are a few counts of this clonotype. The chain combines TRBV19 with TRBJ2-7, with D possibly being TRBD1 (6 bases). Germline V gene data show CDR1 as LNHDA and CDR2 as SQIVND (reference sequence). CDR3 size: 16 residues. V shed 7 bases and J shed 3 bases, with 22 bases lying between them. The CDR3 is CASTPSAGAGFYEQYF. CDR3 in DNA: TGTGCCAGTACCCCCTCCGCAGGGGCCGGGTTCTACGAGCAGTACTTC.

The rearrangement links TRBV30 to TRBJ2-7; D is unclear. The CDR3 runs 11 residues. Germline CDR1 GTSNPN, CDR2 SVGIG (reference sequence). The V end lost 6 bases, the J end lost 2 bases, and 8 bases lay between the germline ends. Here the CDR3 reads CACLSAYEQYF. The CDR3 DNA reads TGTGCCTGCCTCTCCGCCTACGAGCAGTACTTC.

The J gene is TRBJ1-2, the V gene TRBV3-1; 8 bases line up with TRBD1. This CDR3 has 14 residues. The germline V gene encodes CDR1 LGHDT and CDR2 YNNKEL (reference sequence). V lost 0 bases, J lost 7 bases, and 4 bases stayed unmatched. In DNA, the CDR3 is TGTGCCAGCAGCCAAGACAGGGGGCGAGGTGGCTACACCTTC. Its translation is CASSQDRGRGGYTF.

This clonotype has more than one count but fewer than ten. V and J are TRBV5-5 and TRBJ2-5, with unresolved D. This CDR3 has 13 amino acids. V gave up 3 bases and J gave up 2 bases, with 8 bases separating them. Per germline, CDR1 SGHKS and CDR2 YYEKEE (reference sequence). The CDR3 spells CASSSSWQETQYF. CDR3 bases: TGTGCCAGCAGCTCTAGTTGGCAAGAGACCCAGTACTTC.

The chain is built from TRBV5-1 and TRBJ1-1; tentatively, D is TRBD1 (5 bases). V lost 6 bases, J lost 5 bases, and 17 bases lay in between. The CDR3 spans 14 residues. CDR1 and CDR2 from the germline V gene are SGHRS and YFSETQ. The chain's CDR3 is CASTKGQGRTEAFF. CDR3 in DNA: TGCGCCAGCACCAAAGGGCAGGGAAGAACTGAAGCTTTCTTT.

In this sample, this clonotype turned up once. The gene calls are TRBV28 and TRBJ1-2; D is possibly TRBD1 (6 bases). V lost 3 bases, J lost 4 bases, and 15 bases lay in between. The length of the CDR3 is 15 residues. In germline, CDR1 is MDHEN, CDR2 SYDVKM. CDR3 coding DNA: TGTGCCAGCAGTTTGGCGCAGGGGTTGGGCTATGGCTACACCTTC. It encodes CASSLAQGLGYGYTF.

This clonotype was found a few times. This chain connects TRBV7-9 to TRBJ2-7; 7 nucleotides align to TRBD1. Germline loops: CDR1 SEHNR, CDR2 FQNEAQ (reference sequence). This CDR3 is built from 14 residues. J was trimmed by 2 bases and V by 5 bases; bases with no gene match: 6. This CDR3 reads CASSGRDRAYEQYF. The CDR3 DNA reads TGTGCCAGCAGCGGCCGGGACAGAGCCTACGAGCAGTACTTC.

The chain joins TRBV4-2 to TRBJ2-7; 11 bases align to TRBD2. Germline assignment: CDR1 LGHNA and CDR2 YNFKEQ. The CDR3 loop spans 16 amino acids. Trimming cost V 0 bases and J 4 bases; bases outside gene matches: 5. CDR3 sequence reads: CASSQEALAGAYEQYF. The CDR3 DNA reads TGTGCCAGCAGCCAAGAAGCACTAGCGGGGGCTTACGAGCAGTACTTC.

The CDR3 region is CASSPQDGLTRKTQYF. The CDR3 DNA follows: TGTGCCAGCTCACCTCAAGATGGACTAACCCGAAAGACCCAGTACTTC. The chain carries TRBV18 and TRBJ2-1; tentative D call: TRBD2 (6 bases). Near its end, the DNA agrees better with TRBJ2-5, so the J call may be wrong. The CDR3 is 16 residues long. The germline gives CDR1 KGHSH, CDR2 LQKENI.

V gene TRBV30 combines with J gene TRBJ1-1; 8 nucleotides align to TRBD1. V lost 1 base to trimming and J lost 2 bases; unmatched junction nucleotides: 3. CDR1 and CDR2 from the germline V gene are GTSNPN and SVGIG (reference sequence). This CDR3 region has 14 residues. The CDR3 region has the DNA TGTGCCTGGAGTGCGGACAGGGTTAACACTGAAGCTTTCTTT. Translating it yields CAWSADRVNTEAFF.

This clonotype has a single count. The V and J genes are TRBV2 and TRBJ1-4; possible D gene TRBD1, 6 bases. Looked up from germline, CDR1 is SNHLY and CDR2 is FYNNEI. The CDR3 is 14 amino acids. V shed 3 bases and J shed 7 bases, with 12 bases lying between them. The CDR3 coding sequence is TGTGCCAGCAGTGATACAGGGCCGAGTGAAAAACTGTTTTTT. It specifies CASSDTGPSEKLFF.

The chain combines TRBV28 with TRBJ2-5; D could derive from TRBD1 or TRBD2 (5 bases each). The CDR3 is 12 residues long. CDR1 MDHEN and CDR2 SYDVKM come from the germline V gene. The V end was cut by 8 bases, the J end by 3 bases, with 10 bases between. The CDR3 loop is CASYGGEETQYF. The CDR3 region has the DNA TGTGCCAGCTATGGGGGAGAAGAGACCCAGTACTTC.

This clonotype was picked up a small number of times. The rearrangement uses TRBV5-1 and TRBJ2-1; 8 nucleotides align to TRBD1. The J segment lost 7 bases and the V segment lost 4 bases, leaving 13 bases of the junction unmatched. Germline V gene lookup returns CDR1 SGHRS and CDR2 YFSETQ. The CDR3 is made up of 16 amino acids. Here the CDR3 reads CASSPDRGPIGNEQFF. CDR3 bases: TGCGCCAGCAGCCCCGACAGGGGACCCATAGGTAATGAGCAGTTCTTC.

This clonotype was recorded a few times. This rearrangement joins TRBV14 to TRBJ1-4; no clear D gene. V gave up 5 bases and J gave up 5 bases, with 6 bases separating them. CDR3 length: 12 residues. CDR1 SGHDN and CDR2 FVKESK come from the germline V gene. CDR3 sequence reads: CASSMRNEKLFF. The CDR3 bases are TGTGCCAGCAGCATGAGGAATGAAAAACTGTTTTTT. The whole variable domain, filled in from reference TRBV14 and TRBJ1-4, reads EAGVTQFPSHSVIEKGQTVTLRCDPISGHDNLYWYRRVMGKEIKFLLHFVKESKQDESGMPNNRFLAERTGGTYSTLKVQPAELEDSGVYFCASSMRNEKLFFGSGTQLSVL.

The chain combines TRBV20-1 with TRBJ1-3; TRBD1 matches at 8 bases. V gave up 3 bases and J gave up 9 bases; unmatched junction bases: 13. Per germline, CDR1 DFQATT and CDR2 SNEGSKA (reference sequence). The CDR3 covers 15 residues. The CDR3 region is CSASPQGARRVTIYF. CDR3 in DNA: TGCAGTGCTAGCCCTCAGGGGGCGCGTCGAGTCACCATATATTTT.

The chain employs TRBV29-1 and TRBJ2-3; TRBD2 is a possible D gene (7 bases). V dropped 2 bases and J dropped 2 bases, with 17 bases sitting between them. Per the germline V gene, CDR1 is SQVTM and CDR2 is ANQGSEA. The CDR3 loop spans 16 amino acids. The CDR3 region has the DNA TGCAGCGTTGAAAAGGGGAGGGGGGGAACCACAGATACGCAGTATTTT. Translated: CSVEKGRGGTTDTQYF.

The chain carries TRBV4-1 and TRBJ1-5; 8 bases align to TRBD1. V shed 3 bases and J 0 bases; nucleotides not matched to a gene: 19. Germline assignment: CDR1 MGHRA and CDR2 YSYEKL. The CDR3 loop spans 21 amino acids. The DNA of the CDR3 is TGCGCCAGCAGCCACGCTCCCCTAGACAGGGGCCCTGCGTATAGCAATCAGCCCCAGCATTTT. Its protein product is CASSHAPLDRGPAYSNQPQHF.

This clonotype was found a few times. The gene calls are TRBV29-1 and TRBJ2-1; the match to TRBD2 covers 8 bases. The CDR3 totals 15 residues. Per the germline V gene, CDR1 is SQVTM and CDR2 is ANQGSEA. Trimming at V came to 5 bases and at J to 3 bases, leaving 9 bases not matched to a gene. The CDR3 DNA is TGCAGCGTTCGGCTGAGACTAGCGATCTACAATGAGCAGTTCTTC. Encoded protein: CSVRLRLAIYNEQFF.